These 13 T cell receptor beta chains originate from one sample sequenced in a study of T cell repertoires in cytomegalovirus infection. TCRdb used MiXCR to reprocess the reads, holding one entry per CDR3 protein. Of more than 150,000 distinct CDR3 sequences listed, roughly 17% are singletons. Input material: CD8+ T cells from PBMCs. These TCRs come from a human donor in good health (CMV status not recorded). Some clones in this sample may be carry-over from other donors' samples.

This chain connects TRBV7-6 to TRBJ2-1, with D perhaps TRBD1 or TRBD2 (5 bases each). The germline V gene has CDR1 SGHVS and CDR2 FNYEAQ. The CDR3 is 15 amino acids. Trimming removed 5 bases at V and 10 bases at J, with 21 bases between. This CDR3 is CASSPLAGSGHEQFF. CDR3 coding DNA: TGTGCCAGCAGCCCCCTAGCCGGTTCAGGGCACGAGCAGTTCTTC.

This clonotype has a handful of counts. The chain couples TRBV4-1 to TRBJ2-1; TRBD2 matches 10 bases. The CDR3 length is 18 residues. Per germline, CDR1 MGHRA and CDR2 YSYEKL. V gave up 1 base and J gave up 8 bases; unmatched junction bases: 14. The DNA for the CDR3 is TGCGCCAGCAGCCAAGTTACTAGCGGGGAGGGGGCCGCGCATGAGCAGTTCTTC. It is translated as CASSQVTSGEGAAHEQFF.

The rearrangement links TRBV6-2 or TRBV6-3 to TRBJ2-7, with TRBD1 identical over 7 bases. This CDR3 comprises 13 residues. Germline V gene lookup returns CDR1 MNHEY and CDR2 SVGEGT. The V segment lost 7 bases and the J segment 2 bases; nucleotides outside the gene matches: 5. Here the CDR3 DNA reads TGTGCCAGCAATCCGGGACAGCCCTACGAGCAGTACTTC. Its translation is CASNPGQPYEQYF.

The chain links TRBV11-2 to TRBJ2-5; TRBD2 matches at 7 bases. The germline CDR1 and CDR2 sequences are SGHAT and FQNNGV. J lost 3 bases, V lost 2 bases, and 18 bases had no gene match. The CDR3 contains 19 residues. CDR3 coding DNA: TGTGCCAGCAGCTTATATCCAAACGGGGGGACCAATATCGAAGAGACCCAGTACTTC. Residues: CASSLYPNGGTNIEETQYF. Supplemented by reference TRBV11-2 and TRBJ2-5, the full variable domain reads EAGVAQSPRYKIIEKRQSVAFWCNPISGHATLYWYQQILGQGPKLLIQFQNNGVVDDSQLPKDRFSAERLKGVDSTLKIQPAKLEDSAVYLCASSLYPNGGTNIEETQYFGPGTRLLVL.

This clonotype was observed a few times. This chain uses TRBV29-1 with TRBJ1-2; D ambiguous. CDR1 and CDR2 from the germline V gene are SQVTM and ANQGSEA. Between the trimmed V and J ends, which lost 5 bases and 7 bases, there was a span of 14 bases. The CDR3 runs to 12 residues. The CDR3 sequence: CSVRGVNPGYTF. In DNA, the CDR3 is TGCAGCGTTCGCGGTGTAAACCCTGGCTACACCTTC.

This chain joins TRBV7-8 and TRBJ2-7, with TRBD1 matching over 9 bases. The CDR3 totals 16 residues. CDR1 and CDR2 from the germline V gene are SGHVS and FQNEAQ. The V gene end was trimmed by 0 bases and the J gene end by 3 bases; junction bases not matched to a gene: 6. The CDR3, as DNA: TGTGCCAGCAGCTTAGCCCAGACAGGGGGGGACTACGAGCAGTACTTC. Protein product: CASSLAQTGGDYEQYF.

This clonotype came up a few times. The chain employs TRBV7-2 and TRBJ2-5; TRBD2 matches 7 bases. Germline CDR1 SGHTA, CDR2 FQGNSA. V lost 5 bases and J lost 3; bases outside the gene matches: 9. The CDR3 runs 15 residues. The chain's CDR3 is CASSAVWAGEETQYF. The DNA of the CDR3 is TGTGCCAGCAGCGCCGTCTGGGCGGGGGAAGAGACCCAGTACTTC.

The table lists this clonotype with many counts. The chain combines TRBV7-8 with TRBJ1-4, with 7 bases identical to TRBD1. J was trimmed by 2 bases and V by 5 bases; bases with no gene match: 5. Germline V lookup: CDR1 SGHVS, CDR2 FQNEAQ. CDR3 size: 15 residues. This CDR3 reads CASSRKGATNEKLFF. Written as DNA, the CDR3 is TGTGCCAGCAGCCGGAAGGGGGCCACTAATGAAAAACTGTTTTTT.

The genes are TRBV7-9 and TRBJ2-1, with TRBD1 matching 7 bases. The CDR3 loop spans 15 amino acids. After removal of 8 bases from V and 0 bases from J, the junction contained 7 bases not matched to a gene. CDR1 is SEHNR, CDR2 FQNEAQ, per germline (reference sequence). CDR3 residues: CASSHGDSSYNEQFF. CDR3 DNA sequence: TGTGCCAGCTCTCACGGGGACAGCTCCTACAATGAGCAGTTCTTC.

The V call is TRBV28, the J call TRBJ2-5; D unresolved. Germline V gives CDR1 MDHEN, CDR2 SYDVKM. Trimming removed 7 bases from V and 4 bases from J, with 16 bases in between. This CDR3 has 14 residues. DNA for the CDR3: TGTGCCAGCAACTTCGTAAAGGCAGGAGAGACCCAGTACTTC. Its protein is CASNFVKAGETQYF.

This clonotype has just a few counts. The rearrangement uses TRBV6-1 and TRBJ2-1, with 14 bases fitting TRBD2. Germline trimming cut 6 bases from V and 0 bases from J; bases unmatched to any gene: 4. The germline CDR1 and CDR2 sequences are MNHNS and SASEGT. This CDR3 is built from 17 residues. Written as DNA, the CDR3 is TGTGCCAGCAGAACCGGGACTAGCGGGAGCTCCTACAATGAGCAGTTCTTC. The encoded protein is CASRTGTSGSSYNEQFF.

This clonotype turned up a few times. J is TRBJ2-1 and V is TRBV7-8; 12 nucleotides align to TRBD2. Trimming removed 7 bases from V and 8 bases from J; junction bases left unmatched: 6. The CDR3 totals 14 residues. Germline lookup yields CDR1 SGHVS and CDR2 FQNEAQ. CDR3 coding DNA: TGTGCCAGCAAACTAGCGGGAGGTTTTTATGAGCAGTTCTTC. This translates into CASKLAGGFYEQFF.

The V and J genes are TRBV29-1 and TRBJ2-1; 7 bases are a match to TRBD2. Germline CDR1 and CDR2: SQVTM and ANQGSEA. The CDR3 sequence is 14 residues long. J gave up 2 bases and V 3 bases, and 4 bases lay outside the gene matches. CDR3: CSVEGGRTYNEQFF. CDR3 in DNA: TGCAGCGTTGAGGGGGGGAGAACCTACAATGAGCAGTTCTTC.